The T cell receptor beta chain described here comes from a study of early T cells in non-severe SARS-CoV-2 infection. The CDR3 runs to 15 residues. The germline CDR1 and CDR2 sequences are LGHNA and YNFKEQ. TCRdb re-called the 5' RACE reads with MiXCR, one entry per CDR3 protein. The sample gives about 64,000 distinct CDR3 sequences, around 13% of which show up once; around 3.9% is in the top ten. This clonotype was detected a few times. The germline gene is not matched at one end of the junction; a read error may be the cause. The specimen sequenced was whole blood. This sequence joins TRBV4-2 and TRBJ2-3; D is tentatively TRBD1 or TRBD2 (5 bases each). This receptor was taken from an adult who was a healthcare worker with PCR-confirmed SARS-CoV-2 infection or an uninfected control (not recorded which). The CDR3 DNA sequence: TGTGCCGGCAGCCAAGAGGGGCAGTGGGCAGATACGCAGTATTTT. It yields the protein CAGSQEGQWADTQYF.